The clone carrying this TCR beta chain appeared once. This sample stems from a study of T cell changes during pregnancy in multiple sclerosis. Assay used: immunoSEQ multiplex PCR; TCRdb lists only in-frame clones, some missing. The table includes over 100,000 clones, around 90% detected once. Germline CDR1 and CDR2: MGHRA and YSYEKL. This CDR3 comprises 17 residues. The V end was cut by 1 base, the J end by 0 bases, with 12 bases between. This specimen was peripheral blood, taken in the third trimester of pregnancy. The TCR originated in a female donor with multiple sclerosis, enrolled in a pregnancy study. The V and J genes are TRBV4-1 and TRBJ2-2; possible D gene TRBD2, 6 bases. The CDR3 reads CASSQGPPGANTGELFF. The CDR3 region has the DNA TGCGCCAGCAGCCAAGGTCCCCCGGGGGCGAACACCGGGGAGCTGTTTTTT.